This T cell receptor (beta chain) is drawn from a study of cytomegalovirus exposure and HLA in healthy donors. Findings and limits, study-wide: In vitro checks showed that a few CMV-associated chains really do target CMV antigens.

This clone came up a few times. Its target is not known. The junction had 10 bases not matched to a gene; V was cut back by 7 bases and J by 6 bases. CDR1 PRHDT and CDR2 FYEKMQ come from the germline V gene (reference sequence). The CDR3 consists of 14 residues. With 60 Vbeta and 13 Jbeta primers, the PCR was carried out. The data were produced by immunoSEQ multiplex PCR, yet TCRdb's version contains in-frame clones alone and is incomplete. The sample yields 120,000 to 150,000 clones, less than 85% seen once. This chain connects TRBV13 to TRBJ2-7; TRBD1 matches at 9 bases. The clonotype was recovered from a woman between 50 and 59 years old in good health and CMV-seropositive. The specimen sequenced was PBMCs. CDR3 loop: CASTTGTGSPEQYF. The CDR3 bases are TGTGCCAGCACCACCGGGACAGGGAGCCCCGAGCAGTACTTC. The whole variable domain, remainder taken from reference TRBV13 and TRBJ2-7, is AAGVIQSPRHLIKEKRETATLKCYPIPRHDTVYWYQQGPGQDPQFLISFYEKMQSDKGSIPDRFSAQQFSDYHSELNMSSLELGDSALYFCASTTGTGSPEQYFGPGTRLTVT.